A selection of T cell receptor beta chains follows, all from one sample in a study of CD4 T cells in relation to SARS-CoV-2 and coronaviruses. For these TCRs, the target antigens are not known. Clones were read by immunoSEQ multiplex PCR, and TCRdb kept only the in-frame ones, dropping some. This table has roughly 20,000 clones, around 67% appearing once. The sequencing input was CD4+ T cells from PBMCs, cultured in vitro. The receptors were sampled from a human donor in good health. The CDR3 runs from the conserved cysteine through the conserved F or W. Each record gives: V gene, J gene, CDR3 protein.

>TRBV4-1|TRBJ1-4
CASSTVLNEKLFF
>TRBV7-8|TRBJ1-2
CASSLEGGGVSYTF
>TRBV24-1|TRBJ2-3
CATSDPSRATDTQYF
>TRBV5-1|TRBJ2-3
CASRVQGYTDTQYF
>TRBV28|TRBJ2-7
CASSSRQGRAYEQYF
>TRBV27|TRBJ2-5
CASSALRQGPSAQETQYF
>TRBV19|TRBJ1-4
CASSIPGEKLFF
>TRBV19|TRBJ1-5
CASSVRVYQPQHF
>TRBV19|TRBJ1-5
CASCGTDGWTQPQHF
>TRBV3-1/TRBV3-2|TRBJ1-6
CASSQDTGSNSPLHF
>TRBV7-2|TRBJ1-4
CASSSLDRGGEKLFF
>TRBV7-3|TRBJ2-2
CASSLGGQGNTGELFF
>TRBV4-3|TRBJ2-3
CASSRGLALSTDTQYF
>TRBV14|TRBJ2-3
CASSLGLAGGHTQYF
>TRBV2|TRBJ2-7
CASRYGTGGYTSSYEQYF
>TRBV5-4|TRBJ1-6
CASSSGVGSPLHF
>TRBV5-1|TRBJ1-2
CASSLMGLEGEGYTF
>TRBV7-9|TRBJ2-7
CASSLAGQGPEQYF
>TRBV10-2|TRBJ2-2
CASWTSGGKSAGELFF
>TRBV7-2|TRBJ2-1
CASRNYNEQFF
>TRBV19|TRBJ1-2
CASSNRGHSYGYTF
>TRBV6-2/TRBV6-3|TRBJ1-5
CASSPTGGAGQPQHF
>TRBV7-2|TRBJ2-2
CASSPRGGGRTGELFF
>TRBV23-1|TRBJ2-7
CASSQPRGQIYEQYF
>TRBV4-3|TRBJ2-7
CASSQDGREGDEQYF
>TRBV10-1|TRBJ2-5
CASSGKRGQETQYF